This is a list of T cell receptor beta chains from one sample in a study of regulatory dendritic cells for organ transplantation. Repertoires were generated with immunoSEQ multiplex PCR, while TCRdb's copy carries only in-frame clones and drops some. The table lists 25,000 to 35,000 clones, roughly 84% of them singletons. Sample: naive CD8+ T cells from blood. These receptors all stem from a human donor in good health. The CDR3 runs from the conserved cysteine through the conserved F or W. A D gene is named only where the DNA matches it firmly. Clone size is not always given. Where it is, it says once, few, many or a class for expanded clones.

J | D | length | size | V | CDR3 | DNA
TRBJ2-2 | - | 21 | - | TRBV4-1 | CASSQAGVIRLEGSNTGELFF | TGCGCCAGCAGCCAAGCAGGGGTTATTCGCCTCGAAGGGAGTAACACCGGGGAGCTGTTTTTT
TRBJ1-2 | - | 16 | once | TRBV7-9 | CASSLSEEDLNYGYTF | TGTGCCAGCAGCTTATCAGAGGAGGATCTTAACTATGGCTACACCTTC
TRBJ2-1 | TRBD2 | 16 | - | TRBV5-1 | CASSPTSGGAGGEQFF | TGCGCCAGCAGCCCGACTAGCGGGGGGGCCGGAGGTGAGCAGTTCTTC
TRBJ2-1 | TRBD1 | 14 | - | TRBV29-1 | CSVVSGQGYNEQFF | TGCAGCGTTGTGTCGGGACAGGGTTACAATGAGCAGTTCTTC
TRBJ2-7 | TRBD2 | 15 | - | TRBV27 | CASSLASGGDYEQYF | TGTGCCAGCAGTTTAGCCTCGGGGGGGGACTACGAGCAGTACTTC
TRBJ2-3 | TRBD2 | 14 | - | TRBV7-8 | CASSLVAGADTQYF | TGTGCCAGCAGCTTAGTAGCGGGGGCAGATACGCAGTATTTT
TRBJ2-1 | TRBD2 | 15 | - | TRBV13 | CASSSSSGGNNEQFF | TGTGCCAGCAGCTCGTCTAGCGGGGGTAACAATGAGCAGTTCTTC
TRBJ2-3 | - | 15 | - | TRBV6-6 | CASTARGGATDTQYF | TGTGCCAGCACCGCGAGGGGGGGAGCCACCGATACGCAGTATTTT
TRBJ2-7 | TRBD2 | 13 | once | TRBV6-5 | CASSYGLDGEQYF | TGTGCCAGCAGTTACGGACTAGACGGCGAGCAGTACTTC
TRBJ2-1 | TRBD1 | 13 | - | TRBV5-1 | CASSTDRANEQFF | TGCGCCAGCAGCACGGACAGGGCAAATGAGCAGTTCTTC
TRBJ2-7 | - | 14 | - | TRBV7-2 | CASSATFLVGEQYF | TGTGCCAGCAGCGCGACTTTTTTGGTGGGTGAGCAGTACTTC
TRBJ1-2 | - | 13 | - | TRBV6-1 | CASSEVTGSGYTF | TGTGCCAGCAGTGAAGTTACAGGGTCTGGCTACACCTTC
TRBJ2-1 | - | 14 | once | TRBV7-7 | CASSLKTFDNEQFF | TGTGCTAGCAGCTTAAAAACTTTCGACAATGAGCAGTTCTTC
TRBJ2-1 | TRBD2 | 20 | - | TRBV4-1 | CASSRFMPQRGGISYNEQFF | TGCGCCAGCAGCCGATTCATGCCCCAGCGGGGGGGTATCTCCTACAATGAGCAGTTCTTC